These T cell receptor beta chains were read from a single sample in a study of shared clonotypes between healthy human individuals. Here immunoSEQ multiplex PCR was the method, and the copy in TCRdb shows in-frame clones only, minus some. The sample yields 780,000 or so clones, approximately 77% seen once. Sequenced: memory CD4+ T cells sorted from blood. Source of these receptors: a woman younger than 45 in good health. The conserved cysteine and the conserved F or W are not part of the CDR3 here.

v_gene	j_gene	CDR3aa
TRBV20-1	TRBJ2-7	SALPINEQY
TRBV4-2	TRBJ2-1	ASSPRLAGRSEQF
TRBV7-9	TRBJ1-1	ASCPQGPTEAF
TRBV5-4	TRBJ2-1	ASSLVGGGTYNEQF
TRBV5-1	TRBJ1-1	ASSSRGNTEAF
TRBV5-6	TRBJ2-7	ASSLGLADYEQY
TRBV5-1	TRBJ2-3	ASSLVTGPDTQY
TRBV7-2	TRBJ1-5	ASSVTTASNQPQH
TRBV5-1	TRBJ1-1	ASSIYTGGNAF
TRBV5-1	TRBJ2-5	ASSDSWEETQY
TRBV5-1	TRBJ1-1	ASSSNSDSEAF
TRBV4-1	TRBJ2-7	ASSQRTSPTYEQY
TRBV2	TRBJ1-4	ASSRQGTVNEKLF
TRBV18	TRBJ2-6	ASSPPNSGANVLT
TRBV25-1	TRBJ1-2	ASSQGTVPTDGYT
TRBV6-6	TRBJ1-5	ASRGQQNQPQH
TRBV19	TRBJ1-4	ASRPQGPEKLF
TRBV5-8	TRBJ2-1	AGRGDNEQF
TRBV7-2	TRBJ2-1	ASSLALLAGYEQF
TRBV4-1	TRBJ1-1	ASSRFGEAF
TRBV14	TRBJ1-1	ASSPARLNTEAF
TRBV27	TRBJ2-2	ASRGLAGELF
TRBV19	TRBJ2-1	ASSVTTSNEQF
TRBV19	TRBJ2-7	ASSMTSGGSSYEQY
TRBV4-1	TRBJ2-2	ASSQGPGTSGARGTGELF
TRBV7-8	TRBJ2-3	ASSLGDRVSDTQY
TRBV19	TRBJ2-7	ASSPPGTGRHEQY